This T cell receptor (beta chain) was recorded in a study of cytomegalovirus exposure and HLA in healthy donors. Of note for this clone: What it recognizes is unknown.

Study-level results: Most subjects had HLA-A and HLA-B alleles reportedly predicted accurately by TCR beta sequences.

The primer mix had 60 Vbeta and 13 Jbeta primers. This table comes from immunoSEQ multiplex PCR, and its TCRdb copy is limited to in-frame clones, with some not included. Altogether 100,000 to 150,000 clones are present, around 81% being singletons, with the ten largest covering 2% to 2.5%. CDR1 SGHKS and CDR2 YYEKEE come from the germline V gene (reference sequence). The CDR3 has 13 amino acids. The ends were cut back, 1 base at V and 6 bases at J, with 8 bases in the middle. Sequenced sample: PBMCs. This chain joins TRBV5-5 and TRBJ1-5; D uncertain. The receptor's source is a woman in her thirties or forties in good health and CMV-seronegative. CDR3 sequence reads: CASSLSRSQPQHF. The DNA for the CDR3 is TGTGCCAGCAGCTTGTCAAGGAGTCAGCCCCAGCATTTT.